What follows are 30 T cell receptor beta chains derived from one specimen sequenced in a study of cytomegalovirus exposure and HLA in healthy donors. PCR amplification relied on 60 Vbeta primers (plus 13 Jbeta primers). Here immunoSEQ multiplex PCR was the method, and the copy in TCRdb shows in-frame clones only, minus some. The data show 150,000 to 200,000 clones, just under 80% seen once. Sequenced: PBMCs. These receptors all come from a woman aged 30 to 39 in good health and CMV-seronegative.

The chain employs TRBV4-2 and TRBJ1-6; D unresolved. Germline CDR1 is LGHNA and CDR2 is YNFKEQ. CDR3 length: 16 residues. Trimming stripped 0 bases from V and 7 bases from J, with 13 bases between. Written as DNA, the CDR3 is TGTGCCAGCAGCCAAGATGTAGAGGCGGGAAATTCACCCCTCCACTTT. It yields the protein CASSQDVEAGNSPLHF.

The CDR3 DNA is TGCGCCAGCAGCCAAGATCTGGTTCGGGGGAACACTGAAGCTTTCTTT. This sequence encodes CASSQDLVRGNTEAFF. This chain links TRBV4-1 with TRBJ1-1; D unresolved. V gave up 0 bases and J gave up 1 base, with 12 bases separating them. Looked up from germline, CDR1 is MGHRA and CDR2 is YSYEKL. The CDR3 runs 16 residues.

The chain joins TRBV6-1 to TRBJ1-1; D gene uncertain. V lost 10 bases and J lost 1, with 4 bases in between. In germline, CDR1 is MNHNS, CDR2 SASEGT. This CDR3 is built from 10 residues. The CDR3, as DNA: TGTGCCACCAAGAACACTGAAGCTTTCTTT. Amino acids: CATKNTEAFF.

This clone has more than one count but fewer than ten. The chain has TRBV4-1 and TRBJ2-4; possible D gene TRBD1, 6 bases. This CDR3 is built from 19 residues. The V end was cut by 0 bases, the J end by 0 bases, with 18 bases between. CDR1 and CDR2 from the germline V gene are MGHRA and YSYEKL. The CDR3 sequence: CASSQDRGRVSLAKNIQYF. The CDR3 bases are TGCGCCAGCAGCCAAGACAGGGGTAGGGTTAGCCTAGCCAAAAACATTCAGTACTTC.

The sample holds a few counts of this clone. V usage is TRBV6-6 and J usage is TRBJ1-5; tentatively, D is TRBD1 (6 bases). This CDR3 has 14 amino acids. Germline V gives CDR1 MNHNY, CDR2 SVGAGI (reference sequence). The V and J ends lost 4 bases and 2 bases respectively, with 9 bases between them. The CDR3, as DNA: TGTGCCAGCAGTTTGGGGGCGCGCAATCAGCCCCAGCATTTT. Encoded protein: CASSLGARNQPQHF.

CDR3 sequence reads: CASSRPGQGHNEQFF. CDR3 sequence (DNA): TGTGCCAGCAGCCGCCCGGGACAGGGACACAATGAGCAGTTCTTC. This chain links TRBV5-4 with TRBJ2-1; 9 nucleotides match TRBD1. CDR1 and CDR2 (germline): SGHNT, YYREEE (reference sequence). V lost 4 bases and J lost 5; bases outside the gene matches: 7. This CDR3 has 15 residues.

The V call is TRBV9, the J call TRBJ2-1, with 15 bases that match TRBD2. The CDR3 has 17 residues. With V trimmed by 4 bases and J by 5 bases, 7 bases remained unmatched. The germline CDR1 and CDR2 sequences are SGDLS and YYNGEE. The CDR3 loop reads CASSTGLAGGLDNEQFF. The CDR3 region has the DNA TGTGCCAGCAGCACTGGACTAGCGGGGGGGCTCGACAATGAGCAGTTCTTC.

Here the CDR3 reads CASSQAGTGFREQYF. Written as DNA, the CDR3 is TGCGCCAGCAGCCAGGCCGGGACAGGGTTTAGGGAGCAGTACTTC. The chain employs TRBV4-3 and TRBJ2-7, with TRBD1 identical over 9 bases. With V trimmed by 3 bases and J by 7 bases, 10 bases remained unmatched. This CDR3 has 15 amino acids. Looked up from germline, CDR1 is LGHNA and CDR2 is YSLEER.

The chain employs TRBV4-3 and TRBJ1-2; 7 bases are a match to TRBD1. This CDR3 has 16 amino acids. V lost 6 bases, J lost 2 bases, and 12 bases stayed unmatched. Germline V gene lookup returns CDR1 LGHNA and CDR2 YSLEER. The CDR3 DNA sequence: TGCGCCAGCAGTTGGGAGATATGGGGACAGAACTATGGCTACACCTTC. Protein product: CASSWEIWGQNYGYTF.

This clone was found a few times. The V and J genes are TRBV5-1 and TRBJ1-1, with unresolved D. The germline V and J ends were trimmed by 3 bases and 0 bases, with 9 bases remaining between them. The CDR3 totals 14 residues. Looked up from germline, CDR1 is SGHRS and CDR2 is YFSETQ. CDR3 coding DNA: TGCGCCAGCAGCTCCAGTATCATGAACACTGAAGCTTTCTTT. Its translation is CASSSSIMNTEAFF.

The rearrangement joins TRBV2 to TRBJ2-3; no reliable D call. Germline CDR1 and CDR2: SNHLY and FYNNEI. The ends were cut back, 6 bases at V and 4 bases at J, with 8 bases in the middle. The CDR3 has 12 residues. The CDR3 nucleotides read TGTGCCAGCAGCCAAACACCAGATACGCAGTATTTT. It encodes CASSQTPDTQYF.

This sequence joins TRBV6-5 and TRBJ1-2; 8 nucleotides line up with TRBD1. Losses at the gene ends were 5 bases for V and 4 bases for J; bases not matched to a gene: 6. The CDR3 has 14 residues. Germline V gene data show CDR1 as MNHEY and CDR2 as SVGAGI. CDR3 coding DNA: TGTGCCAGCAGTCATCAGGGGGCCGGCTATGGCTACACCTTC. It encodes CASSHQGAGYGYTF.

This chain uses TRBV5-6 with TRBJ2-5; TRBD2 agrees at 11 bases. The germline V gene encodes CDR1 SGHDT and CDR2 YYEEEE. This CDR3 contains 16 residues. V was clipped by 1 base and J by 5 bases; unmatched bases: 7. CDR3 in DNA: TGTGCCAGCAGCTTGTTTCTAGCGGGGGGTCTGGAGACCCAGTACTTC. As protein: CASSLFLAGGLETQYF.

The chain carries TRBV29-1 and TRBJ1-5, with no clear D. Trimming stripped 6 bases from V and 1 base from J, with 4 bases between. Germline V gene data show CDR1 as SQVTM and CDR2 as ANQGSEA. The CDR3 runs 11 residues. The CDR3 nucleotides read TGCAGCGTGGGCAGCAATCAGCCCCAGCATTTT. This codes for CSVGSNQPQHF.

This rearrangement joins TRBV7-8 to TRBJ2-3; 8 nucleotides align to TRBD2. V shed 10 bases and J 1 base; nucleotides not matched to a gene: 4. Germline V gives CDR1 SGHVS, CDR2 FQNEAQ. CDR3 length equals 13 residues. The DNA of the CDR3 is TGTGCCACGCATAGCGGGGGCACAGATACGCAGTATTTT. Its protein product is CATHSGGTDTQYF.

The chain uses TRBV23-1 and TRBJ1-5; TRBD1 agrees at 7 bases. TRBV23-1 is an open reading frame whose function is uncertain. The CDR3 contains 19 residues. After removal of 2 bases from V and 2 bases from J, the junction contained 15 bases not matched to a gene. CDR3 sequence (DNA): TGCGCCAGCAGTCAAGACGGGGCCCTGGGGACAGAAGGCAATCAGCCCCAGCATTTT. This encodes CASSQDGALGTEGNQPQHF.

This clone was counted only a few times. The CDR3 DNA sequence: TGTGCCAGTACCCTACTATGGGGGGGCGCGGAGACCCAGTACTTC. It is translated as CASTLLWGGAETQYF. The V gene is TRBV19, the J gene TRBJ2-5, with D possibly TRBD2 on 7 matching bases. CDR1 LNHDA and CDR2 SQIVND come from the germline V gene (reference sequence). Trimming took 7 bases from V and 5 from J, leaving 20 bases between them. The CDR3 extends over 15 amino acids.

V usage is TRBV12-5 and J usage is TRBJ1-1; weak D call: TRBD1 (5 bases). The V and J ends lost 4 bases and 5 bases respectively, with 14 bases between them. The CDR3 totals 14 residues. The germline V gene encodes CDR1 LGHNT and CDR2 FRNRAP. The CDR3 sequence is CASGSVGAGTEAFF. The CDR3 DNA sequence: TGTGCTAGTGGTTCGGTTGGGGCGGGGACTGAAGCTTTCTTT.

The CDR3 spells CASSTGDQNIQYF. CDR3 DNA sequence: TGTGCCAGCAGCACAGGGGACCAAAACATTCAGTACTTC. J is TRBJ2-4 and V is TRBV6-1; TRBD1 matches 7 bases. Losses at the gene ends were 6 bases for V and 5 bases for J; bases not matched to a gene: 4. CDR3 length equals 13 residues. CDR1 is MNHNS and CDR2 is SASEGT in the germline V gene.

CDR3 coding DNA: TGTGCCAGCAGCCAAGGGGCCACCTACGAGCAGTACTTC. This sequence encodes CASSQGATYEQYF. V usage is TRBV4-2 and J usage is TRBJ2-7; D not resolved. CDR1 is LGHNA and CDR2 is YNFKEQ in the germline V gene. The CDR3 runs to 13 residues. V lost 1 base, J lost 2 bases, and 6 bases lay in between.

The genes are TRBV10-3 and TRBJ2-3; TRBD2 agrees at 7 bases. This CDR3 has 15 amino acids. Trimming removed 2 bases from V and 2 bases from J; junction bases left unmatched: 4. Germline V gene data show CDR1 as ENHRY and CDR2 as SYGVKD. The chain's CDR3 is CAISEDGGDTDTQYF. DNA of the CDR3: TGTGCCATCAGTGAGGATGGGGGGGACACAGATACGCAGTATTTT.

The chain links TRBV19 to TRBJ2-3; 7 bases match TRBD1. Germline V gives CDR1 LNHDA, CDR2 SQIVND (reference sequence). This CDR3 is built from 14 residues. V dropped 4 bases and J dropped 1; count of bases not matched to a gene: 2. In DNA, the CDR3 is TGTGCCAGTAGTACTGACAGGGGCACAGATACGCAGTATTTT. It specifies CASSTDRGTDTQYF. The full variable domain, its missing parts supplied by reference TRBV19 and TRBJ2-3, is DGGITQSPKYLFRKEGQNVTLSCEQNLNHDAMYWYRQDPGQGLRLIYYSQIVNDFQKGDIAEGYSVSREKKESFPLTVTSAQKNPTAFYLCASSTDRGTDTQYFGPGTRLTVL.

This chain links TRBV29-1 with TRBJ2-3, with D unclear. V gave up 7 bases and J gave up 4 bases, with 9 bases separating them. CDR1 and CDR2 (germline): SQVTM, ANQGSEA. The CDR3 is made up of 11 amino acids. The chain's CDR3 is CSASEADTQYF. DNA of the CDR3: TGCAGCGCGAGCGAGGCAGATACGCAGTATTTT.

This chain links TRBV19 with TRBJ1-5; D may be TRBD1 (5 bases). The CDR3 spans 14 residues. CDR1 and CDR2 from the germline V gene are LNHDA and SQIVND (reference sequence). With 8 bases removed from V and 0 bases from J, the gap between germline ends came to 11 bases. The CDR3 DNA is TGTGCCAGTCGGACAATCTATAGCAATCAGCCCCAGCATTTT. Amino acids: CASRTIYSNQPQHF. The complete variable domain, with remaining parts taken from reference TRBV19 and TRBJ1-5, reads DGGITQSPKYLFRKEGQNVTLSCEQNLNHDAMYWYRQDPGQGLRLIYYSQIVNDFQKGDIAEGYSVSREKKESFPLTVTSAQKNPTAFYLCASRTIYSNQPQHFGDGTRLSIL.

Comment on this clone: An end of the junction differs from the germline gene, which may be a read error. The CDR3 sequence is CAGSPLGAFAEAFF. As DNA, the CDR3 is TGTGCCGGCAGCCCCCTTGGGGCATTCGCTGAAGCTTTCTTT. The chain joins TRBV5-6 to TRBJ1-1; tentative D call: TRBD1 (5 bases). CDR1 is SGHDT and CDR2 is YYEEEE in the germline V gene. The CDR3 length is 14 residues.

V gene TRBV5-1 combines with J gene TRBJ2-3; 12 bases map to TRBD1. The junction had 2 bases not matched to a gene; V was cut back by 0 bases and J by 0 bases. The CDR3 contains 17 residues. The germline CDR1 and CDR2 sequences are SGHRS and YFSETQ. CDR3: CASSLVGQGASTDTQYF. The CDR3 nucleotides read TGCGCCAGCAGCTTGGTGGGACAGGGGGCTAGCACAGATACGCAGTATTTT.

This clone has only a few counts. J is TRBJ2-1 and V is TRBV7-3; 7 nucleotides align to TRBD2. J was trimmed by 7 bases and V by 5 bases; bases with no gene match: 11. This CDR3 is 15 amino acids long. Germline CDR1 reads SGHTA; CDR2 reads FQGTGA. CDR3 bases: TGTGCCAGCAGCCCACTAGCGAGTCCGTCTAATGAGCAGTTCTTC. It yields the protein CASSPLASPSNEQFF.

The chain recombines TRBV19 with TRBJ1-6; D uncertain. The germline V gene encodes CDR1 LNHDA and CDR2 SQIVND (reference sequence). V was shortened by 4 bases and J by 5 bases, with 21 bases between the two germline ends. The CDR3 covers 18 residues. This CDR3 is CASSKAVKGVEDNSPLHF. The DNA of the CDR3 is TGTGCCAGTAGTAAAGCGGTGAAAGGAGTTGAGGATAATTCACCCCTCCACTTT.

The chain links TRBV4-3 to TRBJ2-7; D is possibly TRBD2 (6 bases). V lost 2 bases and J lost 2, with 22 bases in between. Germline V CDR1 and CDR2: LGHNA, YSLEER. This CDR3 is built from 18 residues. This CDR3 reads CASSQYYIGIADTYEQYF. The CDR3 DNA sequence: TGCGCCAGCAGCCAATATTACATCGGAATAGCGGATACCTACGAGCAGTACTTC.

The table lists this clone with a few counts. The rearrangement links TRBV15 to TRBJ1-2, with TRBD1 matching over 7 bases. This CDR3 contains 17 residues. The J segment lost 6 bases and the V segment lost 0 bases, leaving 13 bases of the junction unmatched. The germline V gene encodes CDR1 LNHNV and CDR2 YYDKDF (reference sequence). CDR3 bases: TGTGCCACCAGCAGAGAGGAGGGGGCTCGGGGGTCCCATGGCTACACCTTC. Protein sequence: CATSREEGARGSHGYTF.